Detailed here is one T cell receptor (beta chain). 60 Vbeta and 13 Jbeta primers were used in PCR. Sequencing used immunoSEQ multiplex PCR; TCRdb keeps in-frame clones, though not all of them. The sample yields some 120,000 clones, 81% seen once. This record comes from a study of cytomegalovirus exposure and HLA in healthy donors. CDR1 is SNHLY, CDR2 FYNNEI, per germline. This CDR3 comprises 15 residues. Trimming at V came to 6 bases and at J to 3 bases, leaving 9 bases not matched to a gene. The sample comprised PBMCs. The sequence was obtained from a woman aged 30 to 39 in good health and CMV-seronegative. The V and J genes are TRBV2 and TRBJ2-7; 9 bases map to TRBD2. CDR3 protein: CASSVTSGPSYEQYF. In nucleotides, the CDR3 is TGTGCCAGCAGCGTGACTAGCGGACCCAGCTACGAGCAGTACTTC.